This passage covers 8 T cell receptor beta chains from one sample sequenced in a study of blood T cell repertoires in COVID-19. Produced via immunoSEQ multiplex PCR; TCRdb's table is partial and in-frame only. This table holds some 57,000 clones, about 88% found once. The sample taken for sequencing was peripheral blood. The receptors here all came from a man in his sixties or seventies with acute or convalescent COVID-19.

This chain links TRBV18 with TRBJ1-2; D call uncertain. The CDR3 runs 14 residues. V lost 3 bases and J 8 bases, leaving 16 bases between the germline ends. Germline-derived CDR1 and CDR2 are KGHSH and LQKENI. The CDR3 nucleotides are TGTGCCAGCTCACCGCTGGCGGCGGAGGACGGCTACACCTTC. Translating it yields CASSPLAAEDGYTF.

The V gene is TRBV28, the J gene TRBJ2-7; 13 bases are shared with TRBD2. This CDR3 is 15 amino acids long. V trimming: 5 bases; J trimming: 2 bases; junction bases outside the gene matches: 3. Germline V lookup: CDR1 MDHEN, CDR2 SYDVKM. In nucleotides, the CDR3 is TGTGCCAGCAGTCCCGGACTAGCGGGGGCCTACGAGCAGTACTTC. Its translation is CASSPGLAGAYEQYF.

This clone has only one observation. The CDR3 coding sequence is TGTGCCAGCAGCCCCACGACAGAAAAGCAGTTCTTC. Protein sequence: CASSPTTEKQFF. The gene calls are TRBV7-8 and TRBJ2-1; perhaps TRBD1 as D (5 bases). CDR3 size: 12 residues. V was shortened by 5 bases and J by 11 bases, with 13 bases between the two germline ends. Germline lookup yields CDR1 SGHVS and CDR2 FQNEAQ.

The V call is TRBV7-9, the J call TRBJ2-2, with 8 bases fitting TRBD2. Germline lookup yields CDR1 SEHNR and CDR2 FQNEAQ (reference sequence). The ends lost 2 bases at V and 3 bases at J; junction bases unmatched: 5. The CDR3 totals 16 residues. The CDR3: CASSLWAGGDTGELFF. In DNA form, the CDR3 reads TGTGCCAGCAGCTTATGGGCGGGAGGTGACACCGGGGAGCTGTTTTTT.

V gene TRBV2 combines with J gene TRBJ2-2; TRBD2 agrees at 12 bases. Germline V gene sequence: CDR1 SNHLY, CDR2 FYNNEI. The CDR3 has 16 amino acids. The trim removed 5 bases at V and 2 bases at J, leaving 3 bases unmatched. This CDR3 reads CASSLLAGGNTGELFF. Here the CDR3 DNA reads TGTGCCAGCAGTCTACTAGCGGGAGGTAACACCGGGGAGCTGTTTTTT.

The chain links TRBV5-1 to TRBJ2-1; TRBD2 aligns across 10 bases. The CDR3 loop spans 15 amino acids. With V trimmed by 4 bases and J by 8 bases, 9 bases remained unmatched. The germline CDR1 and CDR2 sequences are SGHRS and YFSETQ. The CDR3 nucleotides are TGCGCCAGCAGCCGGGGAGGGACTAGCGCGGATGAGCAGTTCTTC. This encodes CASSRGGTSADEQFF.

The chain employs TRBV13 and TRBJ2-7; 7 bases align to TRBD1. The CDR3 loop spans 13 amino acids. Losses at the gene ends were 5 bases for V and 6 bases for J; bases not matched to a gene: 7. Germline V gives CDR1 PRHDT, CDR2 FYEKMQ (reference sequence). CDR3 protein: CASSPRQGGEQYF. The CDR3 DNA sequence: TGTGCCAGCAGCCCTCGACAGGGCGGCGAGCAGTACTTC.

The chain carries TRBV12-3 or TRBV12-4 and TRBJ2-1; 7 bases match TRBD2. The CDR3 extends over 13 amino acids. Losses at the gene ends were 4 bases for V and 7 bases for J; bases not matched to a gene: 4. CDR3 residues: CASSWGLSNEQFF. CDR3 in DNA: TGTGCCAGCAGTTGGGGACTATCGAATGAGCAGTTCTTC.